The 3 T cell receptor beta chains given below trace back to one sample, sequenced in a study of control samples from healthy donors and cancer patients. Assay used: immunoSEQ multiplex PCR; TCRdb lists only in-frame clones, some missing. The sample carries approximately 49,000 clones, about 86% recorded once. The material sequenced was PBMCs. These receptors originate from a woman in her forties or fifties with lung cancer.

The chain uses TRBV4-1 and TRBJ1-4; D is possibly TRBD1 (5 bases). Germline V gene lookup returns CDR1 MGHRA and CDR2 YSYEKL. The CDR3 runs to 19 residues. Trimming took 0 bases from V and 2 from J, leaving 19 bases between them. The CDR3 coding sequence is TGCGCCAGCAGCCAAGATTGGTCGGAAGGGGTTCTCACTAATGAAAAACTGTTTTTT. It encodes CASSQDWSEGVLTNEKLFF.

The genes are TRBV6-6 and TRBJ2-7; 7 nucleotides align to TRBD1. The J segment lost 3 bases and the V segment lost 7 bases, leaving 6 bases of the junction unmatched. CDR1 MNHNY and CDR2 SVGAGI come from the germline V gene (reference sequence). This CDR3 is 13 amino acids long. CDR3 amino acids: CASTLGTDYEQYF. In DNA form, the CDR3 reads TGTGCCAGCACCCTAGGGACAGACTACGAGCAGTACTTC.

The chain joins TRBV6-6 to TRBJ1-1; TRBD1 might be the D (5 bases). The CDR3 spans 15 residues. Germline-derived CDR1 and CDR2 are MNHNY and SVGAGI (reference sequence). Between the trimmed V and J ends, which lost 6 bases and 1 base, there was a span of 15 bases. The CDR3 nucleotides read TGTGCCAGCAGCACACCCCATACAGGGAACACTGAAGCTTTCTTT. It is translated as CASSTPHTGNTEAFF.